In its sample, the clone carrying this T cell receptor (beta chain) was seen a few times. TCR beta CDR3 region amplification was performed from RNA transcripts. HTBI primers were the set used in a first-round RT-PCR of the TCR CDR3. Using its own MiXCR run on the multiplex PCR reads, TCRdb lists one record per CDR3 protein. The sample has around 700,000 distinct CDR3 sequences, about 19% seen once. This sample is part of a study of T cells in Graves' hyperthyroidism and ophthalmopathy. Trimming took off 2 bases at V and 3 bases at J, with 20 bases between the two ends. The CDR3 sequence is 18 residues long. Germline CDR1 is LNHDA and CDR2 is SQIVND (reference sequence).

The rearrangement joins TRBV19 to TRBJ1-5; tentatively, D is TRBD1 (5 bases). Source material: blood. This receptor was identified in a woman aged 45-59 years with Graves' hyperthyroidism that later progressed to Graves' ophthalmopathy. The CDR3 bases are TGTGCCAGTAGTATATGGAAAGGGGAGCTCGACTACAATCAGCCCCAGCATTTT. This gives the protein CASSIWKGELDYNQPQHF.